This T cell receptor beta chain was identified during a study of T cell responses to AZD1222 COVID-19 vaccine. Comment on this clone: Its antigen is not identified.

CDR1 is SGHTA and CDR2 is FQGNSA in the germline V gene. This CDR3 is 15 amino acids long. Germline trimming cut 5 bases from V and 5 bases from J; bases unmatched to any gene: 9. Data came from immunoSEQ multiplex PCR; TCRdb stores just in-frame clones and leaves some out. The sample holds under 200,000 clones, 85% to 90% seen once. Study results and caveats: Repertoire samples came only from after the peak T cell response.

This receptor was obtained from an adult in good health. The chain links TRBV7-2 to TRBJ2-5; 9 nucleotides line up with TRBD2. The sequenced sample was peripheral blood, obtained on day 0 of MenACWY control vaccination. In DNA, the CDR3 is TGTGCCAGCAGCCAACTGGGACTAGCAGTCGAGACCCAGTACTTC. It codes for CASSQLGLAVETQYF.